What follows are 32 T cell receptor beta chains derived from one specimen sequenced in a study of Graves' ophthalmopathy and Graves' hyperthyroidism. RNA transcripts provided the template for amplifying TCR beta CDR3 regions. HTBI-primed first-round RT-PCR preceded second-round multiplex PCR. TCRdb independently ran MiXCR on the multiplex PCR reads; one entry per CDR3 protein. The table lists about 590,000 distinct CDR3 sequences, approximately 35% of them singletons. The sequenced sample was peripheral blood or thyroid tissue (not recorded which). All receptors come from an adult man with Graves' hyperthyroidism.

This clonotype was counted ten times or more. The chain uses TRBV10-3 and TRBJ2-7, with D uncertain. Germline CDR1 is ENHRY and CDR2 is SYGVKD. With 5 bases removed from V and 5 bases from J, the gap between germline ends came to 10 bases. This CDR3 spans 12 amino acids. CDR3 sequence reads: CAISWALDEQYF. CDR3 DNA: TGTGCCATCAGTTGGGCCCTGGACGAGCAGTACTTC.

About this clonotype itself: The CDR3 ends on some other residue instead of the conserved phenylalanine or tryptophan, so this is likely a read error. The DNA is left out, because the CDR3 cannot be placed on it with certainty; the CDR3 is given as TCRdb lists it. CDR3 residues: CVSSLDGLAG. V gene TRBV5-1 combines with J gene TRBJ2-7; the table's D call TRBD2 went unverified against the DNA. The CDR3 extends over 10 residues, inclusive of both ends. Germline V CDR1 and CDR2: SGHRS, YFSETQ.

This clonotype was seen at least ten times. CDR3: CSVELTQIYGYTF. The CDR3 nucleotides read TGCAGCGTTGAATTGACACAAATCTATGGCTACACCTTC. The chain employs TRBV29-1 and TRBJ1-2; D is ambiguous. The germline gives CDR1 SQVTM, CDR2 ANQGSEA. Trimming took off 2 bases at V and 4 bases at J, with 11 bases between the two ends. The CDR3 covers 13 residues.

This clonotype was picked up many times. V is TRBV28 and J is TRBJ1-1; unclear D gene. V was pared by 8 bases and J by 11 bases, with 18 bases between. Germline assignment: CDR1 MDHEN and CDR2 SYDVKM. CDR3 length: 12 amino acids. CDR3 region: CASGVDRLEAFF. The CDR3 nucleotides are TGTGCCAGCGGAGTGGACCGTTTGGAGGCTTTCTTT.

The table lists this clonotype with a count of one. A much larger clone lies one base from this, so it may be a read error. This CDR3 is CASGLAGPGPQHF. CDR3 DNA: TGCGCCAGCGGCTTGGCGGGACCGGGGCCCCAGCATTTT. This chain joins TRBV5-1 and TRBJ1-5; TRBD1 is a possible D gene (5 bases). The CDR3 runs 13 residues. CDR1 and CDR2 (germline): SGHRS, YFSETQ.

Comment on this clonotype: It is likely a read error, because the conserved phenylalanine at the end of the CDR3 is missing. Because the CDR3's place on the DNA is in doubt, the DNA is left out and the CDR3 is given as listed by TCRdb. The rearrangement uses TRBV7-9 and TRBJ2-6. Per the germline V gene, CDR1 is SEHNR and CDR2 is FQNEAQ (reference sequence). 10 amino acids form the CDR3, both terminal residues included. CDR3 loop: CAGSLVSFAD.

This clonotype was picked up many times. This chain joins TRBV29-1 and TRBJ1-4, with 7 bases fitting TRBD1. Germline V lookup: CDR1 SQVTM, CDR2 ANQGSEA. The CDR3 spans 13 residues. Trimming removed 7 bases from V and 2 bases from J; junction bases left unmatched: 4. The CDR3 DNA reads as TGCAGCGCTGCGGGACAGACTAATGAAAAACTGTTTTTT. Translating gives CSAAGQTNEKLFF.

As regards this clonotype: Mismatch with germline at one junction end may stem from a read error. The chain has TRBV7-7 and TRBJ1-2; 9 positions match TRBD1. The CDR3 covers 15 residues. Germline assignment: CDR1 SSHAT and CDR2 FNYEAQ (reference sequence). CDR3 amino acids: CASSPDEGTGSGYTF. CDR3 DNA sequence: TGTGCTAGCAGCCCCGACGAGGGGACAGGGAGCGGCTACACCTTC.

This clonotype was observed a handful of times. The rearrangement joins TRBV5-6 to TRBJ2-7; TRBD1 agrees at 8 bases. CDR1 is SGHDT, CDR2 YYEEEE, per germline. The CDR3 has 13 amino acids. The V gene end was trimmed by 5 bases and the J gene end by 3 bases; junction bases not matched to a gene: 4. CDR3 nucleotide sequence: TGTGCCAGCAGGTTCGGGACAGGCTACGAGCAGTACTTC. Its translation is CASRFGTGYEQYF.

This clonotype was detected only once. The rearrangement links TRBV7-9 to TRBJ1-1; D call uncertain. The CDR3 covers 15 residues. Per germline, CDR1 SEHNR and CDR2 FQNEAQ (reference sequence). V was pared by 5 bases and J by 4 bases, with 17 bases between. The CDR3 loop reads CASSLPGAFGTEAFF. The DNA for the CDR3 is TGTGCCAGCAGCCTACCGGGAGCTTTCGGCACTGAAGCTTTCTTT.

Only one count was recorded for this clonotype. Possible read error: a much larger clone is one base away. The chain carries TRBV4-1 and TRBJ2-7; D is tentatively TRBD1 or TRBD2 (5 bases each). V lost 2 bases, J lost 2 bases, and 10 bases lay in between. Germline loops: CDR1 MGHRA, CDR2 YSYEKL. The CDR3 runs 14 residues. The CDR3 nucleotides are TGCGCCAGCAGCCAAAAGGGACGGACCTACGAGCAGTACTTC. It specifies CASSQKGRTYEQYF.

The sample holds a few counts of this clonotype. The V call is TRBV5-1, the J call TRBJ1-4, with D unresolved. The CDR3 covers 14 residues. Germline-derived CDR1 and CDR2 are SGHRS and YFSETQ. Trimming removed 0 bases at V and 4 bases at J, with 7 bases between. CDR3 nucleotides: TGCGCCAGCAGCTTGGAGGCCTTTAATGAAAAACTGTTTTTT. Protein: CASSLEAFNEKLFF.

This clonotype was seen at least ten times. The chain uses TRBV6-5 and TRBJ2-7; TRBD1 matches 8 bases. The trim removed 6 bases at V and 4 bases at J, leaving 2 bases unmatched. The CDR3 loop spans 12 amino acids. Germline-derived CDR1 and CDR2 are MNHEY and SVGAGI. The CDR3 is CASRQGDYEQYF. The CDR3 DNA is TGTGCCAGCAGACAGGGGGATTACGAGCAGTACTTC.

This chain uses TRBV4-1 with TRBJ2-7, with unresolved D. Trimming took off 6 bases at V and 5 bases at J, with 23 bases between the two ends. The CDR3 is 16 residues long. Germline V gene data show CDR1 as MGHRA and CDR2 as YSYEKL. CDR3 amino acids: CASRPTATQTPNEQYF. The DNA for the CDR3 is TGCGCCAGCAGGCCCACGGCTACTCAAACTCCAAACGAGCAGTACTTC.

V is TRBV11-2 and J is TRBJ2-5; TRBD1 matches 12 bases. V was pared by 4 bases and J by 5 bases, with 5 bases of the junction left unmatched. The CDR3 length is 15 residues. CDR1 and CDR2 (germline): SGHAT, FQNNGV. The DNA for the CDR3 is TGTGCCAGCAGCTCTGGGACAGGGGGCGAGGAGACCCAGTACTTC. It codes for CASSSGTGGEETQYF. The whole variable domain, filled in from reference TRBV11-2 and TRBJ2-5, reads EAGVAQSPRYKIIEKRQSVAFWCNPISGHATLYWYQQILGQGPKLLIQFQNNGVVDDSQLPKDRFSAERLKGVDSTLKIQPAKLEDSAVYLCASSSGTGGEETQYFGPGTRLLVL.

In this sample, this clonotype turned up many times. V usage is TRBV29-1 and J usage is TRBJ2-5, with TRBD2 matching over 7 bases. Germline CDR1 SQVTM, CDR2 ANQGSEA. V lost 6 bases to trimming and J lost 4 bases; unmatched junction nucleotides: 14. The length of the CDR3 is 15 residues. The DNA of the CDR3 is TGCAGCGTCCCCGAGGGACTAATAACAGGAGAGACCCAGTACTTC. Protein: CSVPEGLITGETQYF.

A few counts support this clonotype. One base away lies a much larger clone, so this may be a sequencing read error. This chain uses TRBV6-1 with TRBJ1-3, with a possible D match to TRBD1 (6 bases). The CDR3 has 14 residues. V was shortened by 5 bases and J by 1 base, with 9 bases between the two germline ends. Germline V lookup: CDR1 MNHNS, CDR2 SASEGT. CDR3: CASSYRDSGNTIYF. The CDR3 region has the DNA TGTGCCAGCAGTTACAGGGATTCTGGAAACACCATATATTTT.

There are many counts of this clonotype. The J gene is TRBJ1-1, the V gene TRBV5-1; the match to TRBD1 covers 9 bases. V lost 1 base to trimming and J lost 5 bases; unmatched junction nucleotides: 6. Germline V lookup: CDR1 SGHRS, CDR2 YFSETQ. The CDR3 is 15 amino acids. For the CDR3, the DNA is TGCGCCAGCAGCTTGCGGACAGGGGAGGGGACTGAAGCTTTCTTT. Translating it yields CASSLRTGEGTEAFF.

Of note for this clonotype: Without the conserved terminal phenylalanine or tryptophan, this CDR3 likely stems from a read error. The V call is TRBV6-1, the J call TRBJ1-5, with D perhaps matching TRBD1 (5 bases). Trimming left V 6 bases short and J 5 bases short, with 11 bases between. CDR1 is MNHNS, CDR2 SASEGT, per germline. The CDR3 length is 13 residues. The CDR3 region is CASSHTGDQPQHL. CDR3 in DNA: TGTGCCAGCAGCCATACAGGTGATCAGCCCCAGCATCTT.

This clonotype was observed many times. This sequence joins TRBV12-3 or TRBV12-4 and TRBJ1-2, with a possible D match to TRBD1 (5 bases). The CDR3 contains 11 residues. V was pared by 10 bases and J by 7 bases, with 13 bases between. Written as DNA, the CDR3 is TGTGCCACCTATAGGGACGGTGGCTACACCTTC. Amino acids: CATYRDGGYTF.

The chain has TRBV20-1 and TRBJ2-1; 13 positions match TRBD2. Germline lookup yields CDR1 DFQATT and CDR2 SNEGSKA (reference sequence). V lost 3 bases to trimming and J lost 8 bases; unmatched junction nucleotides: 7. This CDR3 is 15 amino acids long. The CDR3 sequence is CSASGLAGEVDEQFF. For the CDR3, the DNA is TGCAGTGCTAGCGGACTAGCGGGAGAGGTAGATGAGCAGTTCTTC.

This clonotype was recorded many times. V and J are TRBV6-5 and TRBJ1-6; 7 bases are shared with TRBD1. Germline V CDR1 and CDR2: MNHEY, SVGAGI. The CDR3 is 16 residues long. V shed 2 bases and J 7 bases; nucleotides not matched to a gene: 8. CDR3: CASSYGSGGLNSPLHF. CDR3 DNA: TGTGCCAGCAGTTACGGGTCAGGGGGTCTAAATTCACCCCTCCACTTT.

The chain links TRBV2 to TRBJ2-2, with D hard to call. CDR1 and CDR2 (germline): SNHLY, FYNNEI. The V gene lost 3 bases and the J gene lost 7 bases, with 6 bases spanning the gap. The CDR3 length is 12 residues. In DNA, the CDR3 is TGTGCCAGCAGTGAGGACGGCGGGGAGCTGTTTTTT. As protein: CASSEDGGELFF.

This clonotype occurred many times. The chain links TRBV4-1 to TRBJ2-5; weak D call: TRBD2 (7 bases). The CDR3 is made up of 15 amino acids. Trimming cost V 3 bases and J 5 bases, with 16 bases left between them. Germline V gene lookup returns CDR1 MGHRA and CDR2 YSYEKL. CDR3 sequence: CASSHGRGGPETQYF. CDR3 DNA: TGCGCCAGCAGCCATGGGAGGGGGGGGCCGGAGACCCAGTACTTC.

The V call is TRBV19, the J call TRBJ1-1; D unresolved. The CDR3 is 15 residues long. Germline values: CDR1 LNHDA, CDR2 SQIVND (reference sequence). The ends were cut back, 5 bases at V and 14 bases at J, with 27 bases in the middle. CDR3 sequence (DNA): TGTGCCAGTAGTTTCCCAACTAGCGGGAAAAATGAGCAGTTCTTT. Protein: CASSFPTSGKNEQFF. Based on the CDR3 plus reference TRBV19 and TRBJ1-1, the full variable domain is DGGITQSPKYLFRKEGQNVTLSCEQNLNHDAMYWYRQDPGQGLRLIYYSQIVNDFQKGDIAEGYSVSREKKESFPLTVTSAQKNPTAFYLCASSFPTSGKNEQFFGQGTRLTVV.

This clonotype appeared a single time. The rearrangement joins TRBV29-1 to TRBJ2-3; the D call may be TRBD1 or TRBD2 (5 bases each). V dropped 0 bases and J dropped 6 bases, with 13 bases sitting between them. Germline V CDR1 and CDR2: SQVTM, ANQGSEA. This CDR3 contains 14 residues. DNA for the CDR3: TGCAGCGTTGAAGAATGGGACCTCTCTGATACGCAGTATTTT. This encodes CSVEEWDLSDTQYF.

This clonotype was picked up a small number of times. This sequence joins TRBV20-1 and TRBJ2-7; D remains unclear. This CDR3 region has 15 residues. V dropped 3 bases and J dropped 4 bases, with 19 bases sitting between them. Germline CDR1 is DFQATT and CDR2 is SNEGSKA (reference sequence). Here the CDR3 reads CSASRLAQLSYEQYF. The CDR3 nucleotides are TGCAGTGCTAGTCGATTAGCCCAGCTCTCTTACGAGCAGTACTTC.

J is TRBJ2-7 and V is TRBV19; 7 bases align to TRBD1. V trimming: 3 bases; J trimming: 1 base; junction bases outside the gene matches: 6. The CDR3 totals 15 residues. Germline V lookup: CDR1 LNHDA, CDR2 SQIVND (reference sequence). The CDR3 DNA reads as TGTGCCAGTAGTATTCGTGAGGACAGGTCCTACGAGCAGTACTTC. This sequence encodes CASSIREDRSYEQYF.

This clonotype was seen at least ten times. The V and J genes are TRBV3-1 and TRBJ1-2, with D possibly TRBD1 on 6 matching bases. Germline assignment: CDR1 LGHDT and CDR2 YNNKEL (reference sequence). This CDR3 region has 13 residues. Trimming cost V 1 base and J 8 bases, with 11 bases left between them. CDR3 in amino acids: CASSQASGAGYTF. In DNA form, the CDR3 reads TGTGCCAGCAGCCAAGCGTCAGGGGCCGGCTACACCTTC.

This clonotype was observed at least ten times. The rearrangement links TRBV7-2 to TRBJ1-6; 11 bases match TRBD1. CDR1 is SGHTA and CDR2 is FQGNSA in the germline V gene. The CDR3 covers 18 residues. V lost 1 base to trimming and J lost 1 base; unmatched junction nucleotides: 3. The CDR3 coding sequence is TGTGCCAGCAGCTTAGTGGACAGGGGGCTGTCCTATAATTCACCCCTCCACTTT. Amino acids: CASSLVDRGLSYNSPLHF.

The rearrangement joins TRBV7-9 to TRBJ1-5, with unresolved D. The germline gives CDR1 SEHNR, CDR2 FQNEAQ (reference sequence). CDR3 length: 15 amino acids. The V gene lost 1 base and the J gene lost 2 bases, with 9 bases spanning the gap. This chain's CDR3 is CASSLGGRGNQPQHF. The CDR3 DNA is TGTGCCAGCAGCTTAGGGGGTAGGGGCAATCAGCCCCAGCATTTT.

The chain joins TRBV4-1 to TRBJ1-2, with D tentatively TRBD1 (5 bases). Germline V gives CDR1 MGHRA, CDR2 YSYEKL. V was pared by 0 bases and J by 5 bases, with 13 bases between. This CDR3 spans 15 amino acids. In nucleotides, the CDR3 is TGCGCCAGCAGCCAAGAGGCAGGGTCTGTATATGGCTACACCTTC. Its protein product is CASSQEAGSVYGYTF.